The rows below give T cell receptor beta chains drawn from one sample of a study of blood T cell repertoires in COVID-19. Clones were sequenced by immunoSEQ multiplex PCR, and TCRdb holds only the in-frame ones, with some missing. Seen here are more than 200,000 clones, under 90% observed once, and the top ten hold almost 4%. Material: PBMCs or T cells enriched from blood (not recorded which). The receptors originated from a woman aged 25 to 45 with acute COVID-19. Each CDR3 is given with its conserved first and last residue. D genes are given only for firm matches. Clone size is stated in some rows and not others, as once, few, many or a class when expanded.

v_call: TRBV2; j_call: TRBJ1-5; clone_size: .; d_call: TRBD1; cdr3_nt: TGTGCCAGCAGGGGGACAGGGGGCAATCAGCCCCAGCATTTT; cdr3_aa: CASRGTGGNQPQHF
v_call: TRBV19; j_call: TRBJ2-7; clone_size: .; d_call: .; cdr3_nt: TGTGCCAGTAGTGCCTGGCAGGCATCTGAATACGAGCAGTACTTC; cdr3_aa: CASSAWQASEYEQYF
v_call: TRBV18; j_call: TRBJ2-1; clone_size: .; d_call: .; cdr3_nt: TGTGCCAGCTCAGACAGGAGCTCCTACAATGAGCAGTTCTTC; cdr3_aa: CASSDRSSYNEQFF
v_call: TRBV19; j_call: TRBJ1-1; clone_size: .; d_call: TRBD1; cdr3_nt: TGTGCCAGTAGTGCCTCCCAGGGGGGAAGCACTGAAGCTTTCTTT; cdr3_aa: CASSASQGGSTEAFF
v_call: TRBV18; j_call: TRBJ1-2; clone_size: .; d_call: .; cdr3_nt: TGTGCCAGCTCACCACCGGCAGGCGATGCGTATCGCTACACCTTC; cdr3_aa: CASSPPAGDAYRYTF
v_call: TRBV18; j_call: TRBJ1-4; clone_size: .; d_call: TRBD1; cdr3_nt: TGTGCCAGCTCACCGAGGACAGGGGATGAAAAACTGTTTTTT; cdr3_aa: CASSPRTGDEKLFF
v_call: TRBV27; j_call: TRBJ2-1; clone_size: .; d_call: TRBD2; cdr3_nt: TGTGCCAGCAGTATACTTGGGACTAGCGGGGGGGAAAAGCAGTTCTTC; cdr3_aa: CASSILGTSGGEKQFF
v_call: TRBV30; j_call: TRBJ2-7; clone_size: few; d_call: .; cdr3_nt: TGTGCCTGGAGTGTACAGAGCTCCTACGAGCAGTACTTC; cdr3_aa: CAWSVQSSYEQYF
v_call: TRBV5-1; j_call: TRBJ2-3; clone_size: .; d_call: TRBD2; cdr3_nt: TGCGCCAGCAGCAGCGGGACTAGCGGGGGAGATACGCAGTATTTT; cdr3_aa: CASSSGTSGGDTQYF
v_call: TRBV6-5; j_call: TRBJ2-7; clone_size: once; d_call: TRBD1; cdr3_nt: TGTGCCAGCAGAAACTCGGGACAGGGGGCTTACGAGCAGTACTTC; cdr3_aa: CASRNSGQGAYEQYF
v_call: TRBV2; j_call: TRBJ1-3; clone_size: .; d_call: .; cdr3_nt: TGTGCCAGCAGTGATGGGGGGGACTCTGGAAACACCATATATTTT; cdr3_aa: CASSDGGDSGNTIYF
v_call: TRBV3-1/TRBV3-2; j_call: TRBJ2-7; clone_size: .; d_call: .; cdr3_nt: TGTGCCAGCAGCCCTCCCTGGGAGTCCTACGAGCAGTACTTC; cdr3_aa: CASSPPWESYEQYF
v_call: TRBV25-1; j_call: TRBJ1-5; clone_size: .; d_call: TRBD1; cdr3_nt: TGTGCCAGCAGTGTACAGGGGAGCAATCAGCCCCAGCATTTT; cdr3_aa: CASSVQGSNQPQHF
v_call: TRBV7-9; j_call: TRBJ1-2; clone_size: .; d_call: TRBD1; cdr3_nt: TGTGCCAGCAGCCTACCCGGGACAGGGGGTTTATATGGCTACACCTTC; cdr3_aa: CASSLPGTGGLYGYTF
v_call: TRBV30; j_call: TRBJ2-7; clone_size: .; d_call: TRBD2; cdr3_nt: TGTGCCTGGAGGAGCGGGGGGGAACGCGAGCAGTACTTC; cdr3_aa: CAWRSGGEREQYF
v_call: TRBV25-1; j_call: TRBJ1-1; clone_size: .; d_call: .; cdr3_nt: TGTGCCAGCAGTCCCCTGTGGGCAGGGGCGAGTGAAGGAGAAGCTTTCTTT; cdr3_aa: CASSPLWAGASEGEAFF
v_call: TRBV6-2/TRBV6-3; j_call: TRBJ1-5; clone_size: .; d_call: .; cdr3_nt: TGTGCCAGCAGCCTGAGAACGGATCAGCCCCAGCATTTT; cdr3_aa: CASSLRTDQPQHF
v_call: TRBV4-3; j_call: TRBJ1-6; clone_size: .; d_call: .; cdr3_nt: TGCGCCAGCAGCCAAGATCTGCCAGGGAATAATTCACCCCTCCACTTT; cdr3_aa: CASSQDLPGNNSPLHF
v_call: TRBV3-1/TRBV3-2; j_call: TRBJ1-6; clone_size: .; d_call: .; cdr3_nt: TGTGCCAGCAGCCAAGATCCCCCCCTCCCAGGGTCGGCTAATTCACCCCTCCACTTT; cdr3_aa: CASSQDPPLPGSANSPLHF